The rows below give T cell receptor beta chains drawn from one sample of a study of metastatic and nonmetastatic thyroid tumors. TCRdb reassembled clones from the PCR reads with MiXCR. This repertoire shows 43,000 or so clones, around 4% found once; its top ten account for 9.8%. What was sequenced was blood. The source of these receptors is a female donor with papillary thyroid cancer or a benign thyroid nodule (not recorded which). Some clones in this sample may be carry-over from other donors' samples. Each CDR3 is given with its conserved first and last residue. D genes are given only for firm matches. Clone sizes are given selectively: once, few, many, or a class where the clone is expanded.

j_call: TRBJ2-2; d_call: TRBD1; clone_size: -; v_call: TRBV6-1; cdr3_nt: TGTGCCAGCAGACCAACCGGGACAGGGGACCTCACCGGGGAGCTGTTTTTT; cdr3_aa: CASRPTGTGDLTGELFF
j_call: TRBJ2-2; d_call: TRBD2; clone_size: many; v_call: TRBV5-1; cdr3_nt: TGCGCCAGCAGCGAACAACCGGGACTAGCTATCACCGGGGAGCTGTTTTTT; cdr3_aa: CASSEQPGLAITGELFF
j_call: TRBJ2-7; d_call: -; clone_size: -; v_call: TRBV6-5; cdr3_nt: TGTGCCAGCAGTTACTATGGGGCAGGGGAGCAGTACTTC; cdr3_aa: CASSYYGAGEQYF
j_call: TRBJ2-6; d_call: TRBD1; clone_size: -; v_call: TRBV18; cdr3_nt: TGTGCCAGCTCGCAAACAGGGGCCGGTTCTTACTCTGGGGCCAACGTCCTGACTTTC; cdr3_aa: CASSQTGAGSYSGANVLTF
j_call: TRBJ1-1; d_call: TRBD1; clone_size: many; v_call: TRBV7-9; cdr3_nt: TGTGCCAGCAGGGGACAGAACATGAACACTGAAGCTTTCTTT; cdr3_aa: CASRGQNMNTEAFF
j_call: TRBJ2-5; d_call: -; clone_size: many; v_call: TRBV2; cdr3_nt: TGTGCCAGCAGTGAAATAGCGCAAGAGACCCAGTACTTC; cdr3_aa: CASSEIAQETQYF
j_call: TRBJ2-3; d_call: -; clone_size: -; v_call: TRBV7-8; cdr3_nt: TGTGCCAGCAGCTTACTCGCCGGGTCGTCAGATACGCAGTATTTT; cdr3_aa: CASSLLAGSSDTQYF
j_call: TRBJ2-3; d_call: TRBD2; clone_size: many; v_call: TRBV12-3/TRBV12-4; cdr3_nt: TGTGCCAGCAGCTTCCGCCGGACTAGCGGGAGGTGGGCCACAGATACGCAGTATTTT; cdr3_aa: CASSFRRTSGRWATDTQYF
j_call: TRBJ2-2; d_call: -; clone_size: many; v_call: TRBV7-3; cdr3_nt: TGTGCCAGCAGCTCAACGAACACCGGGGAGCTGTTTTTT; cdr3_aa: CASSSTNTGELFF
j_call: TRBJ2-3; d_call: -; clone_size: many; v_call: TRBV12-3/TRBV12-4; cdr3_nt: TGTGCCAGCAGTTTAGCGGTAGGGCGAGCAGATACGCAGTATTTT; cdr3_aa: CASSLAVGRADTQYF